This T cell receptor beta chain was captured in a study of neurological immune-mediated disorders. This clonotype has at least ten counts. The cDNA was generated through 5'RACE incorporating 10-nucleotide random UMIs. From the 5' RACE reads, TCRdb called clonotypes with MiXCR, one entry per CDR3 protein. The sample yields 60,000 to 85,000 distinct CDR3 sequences, roughly 4.7% seen once. The CDR3 has 13 amino acids. Per germline, CDR1 DFQATT and CDR2 SNEGSKA (reference sequence). V lost 3 bases to trimming and J lost 2 bases; unmatched junction nucleotides: 4. This clonotype was obtained from a woman in her 30s with multiple sclerosis. V gene TRBV20-1 combines with J gene TRBJ2-7; TRBD2 aligns across 7 bases. Sequences were obtained from PBMCs. The CDR3 bases are TGCAGTGCTAGTGGCGGGAGTCCCTACGAGCAGTACTTC. It codes for CSASGGSPYEQYF.